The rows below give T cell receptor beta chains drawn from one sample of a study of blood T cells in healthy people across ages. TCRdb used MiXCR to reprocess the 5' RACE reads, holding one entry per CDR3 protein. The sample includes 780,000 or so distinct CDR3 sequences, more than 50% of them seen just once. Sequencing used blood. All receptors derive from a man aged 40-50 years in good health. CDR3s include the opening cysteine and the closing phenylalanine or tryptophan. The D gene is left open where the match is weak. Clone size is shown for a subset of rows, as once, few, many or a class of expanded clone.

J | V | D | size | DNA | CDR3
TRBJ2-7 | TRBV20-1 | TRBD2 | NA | TGCAGTGCTAGCCCACTACTAGCGGGAGGGAGCTACGAGCAGTACTTC | CSASPLLAGGSYEQYF
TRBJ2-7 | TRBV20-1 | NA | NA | TGCAGTGCTAGAACCCGTCGGGGTAGCGGAGGACGCTACGAGCAGTACTTC | CSARTRRGSGGRYEQYF
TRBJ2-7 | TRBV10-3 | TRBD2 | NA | TGTGCCATCAGTTATAGCGGGGCAAGCTCCTACGAGCAGTACTTC | CAISYSGASSYEQYF
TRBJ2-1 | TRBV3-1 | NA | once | TGTGCCAGCCTACAGCCCGGGACGCCTAACAATGAGCAGTTCTTC | CASLQPGTPNNEQFF
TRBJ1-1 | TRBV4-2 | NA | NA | TGTGCCAGCAGCCAAGAGGGTAGCACTGAAGCTTTCTTT | CASSQEGSTEAFF
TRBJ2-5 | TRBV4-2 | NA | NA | TGTGCCAGCAGCCAAGAAGGCGGGAACAATGAGCAGTACTTC | CASSQEGGNNEQYF
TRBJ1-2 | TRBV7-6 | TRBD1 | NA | TGTGCCAGCAGCTGGGCCCAGGGACAGGGGTCCTATGGCTACACCTTC | CASSWAQGQGSYGYTF
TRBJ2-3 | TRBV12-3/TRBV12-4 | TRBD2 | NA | TGTGCCAGCACCCGGGGTAGCGGGAAGGTGGATACGGAGTATTTT | CASTRGSGKVDTEYF
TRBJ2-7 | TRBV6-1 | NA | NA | TGTGCCAGCAGCGACCTCACCGGGAGCCTGAAGGAGCAGTACTTC | CASSDLTGSLKEQYF
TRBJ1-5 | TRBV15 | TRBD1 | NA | TGTGCCACCAGCAGGGACAGGGTCGGAAATCAGCCCCAGCATTTT | CATSRDRVGNQPQHF
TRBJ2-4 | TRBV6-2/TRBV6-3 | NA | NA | TGTGCCAGCAGTTACGGCACTACTAAAGCCAAAAACATTCAGTACTTC | CASSYGTTKAKNIQYF
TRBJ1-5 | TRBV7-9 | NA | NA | TGTGCCAGCAGCTTAATGGGTGGCGCTCAGCCCCAGCATTTT | CASSLMGGAQPQHF
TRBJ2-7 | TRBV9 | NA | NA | TGTGCCAGCAGCGTAGTTCTTGGACAGTACTACGAGCAGTACTTC | CASSVVLGQYYEQYF
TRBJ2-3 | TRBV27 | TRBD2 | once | TGTGCCAGCAGGGCTGGACTAGCGGGGGGGTTGGATACGCAGTATTTT | CASRAGLAGGLDTQYF
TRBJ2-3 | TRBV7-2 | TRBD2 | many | TGTGCCAGCAGCTTGACCGGGACTAGCAACCCAGATACGCAGTATTTT | CASSLTGTSNPDTQYF
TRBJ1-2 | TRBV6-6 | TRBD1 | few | TGTGCCAGCAGCTTGGACAGGGGGGACGAGAACTATGGCTACACCTTC | CASSLDRGDENYGYTF
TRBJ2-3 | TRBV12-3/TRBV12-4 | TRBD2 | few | TGTGCCAGCAGTTTGATAGCGGGAGTTGCAGATACGCAGTATTTT | CASSLIAGVADTQYF
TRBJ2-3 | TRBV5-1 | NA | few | TGCGCCAGCAGCTTGGAAGGGTATACGCAGTATTTT | CASSLEGYTQYF
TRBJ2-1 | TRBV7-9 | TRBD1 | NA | TGTGCCAGCAGGGTGGGACAGGGACTCAATGAGCAGTTCTTC | CASRVGQGLNEQFF
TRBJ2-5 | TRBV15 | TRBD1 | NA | TGTGCCACCAGCAGTACCGGGACAGCACGAGAGACCCAGTACTTC | CATSSTGTARETQYF
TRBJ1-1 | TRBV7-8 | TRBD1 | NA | TGTGCCAGCAGCTTCAACAGGGGAGGTTCCGGTGAAGCTTTCTTT | CASSFNRGGSGEAFF
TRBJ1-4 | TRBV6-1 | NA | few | TGTGCCACCTCTACACATGGGGGAAAACTGTTTTTT | CATSTHGGKLFF
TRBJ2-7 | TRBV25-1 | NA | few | TGTGCCAGCCGTATTTCAGGAGAGGGCTACGAGCAGTACTTC | CASRISGEGYEQYF
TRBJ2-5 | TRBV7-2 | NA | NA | TGTGCCAGCAGCGTAGCCACGACAGGGACTCAAGAGACCCAGTACTTC | CASSVATTGTQETQYF
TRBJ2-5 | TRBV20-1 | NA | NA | TGCAGTACTAGAGATCTAACAGGGATAGAGACCCAGTACTTC | CSTRDLTGIETQYF
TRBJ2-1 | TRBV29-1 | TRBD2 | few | TGCAGCGCCCTGCCGGGAGGCGATGAGCAGTTCTTC | CSALPGGDEQFF
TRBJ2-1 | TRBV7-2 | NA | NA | TGTGCCAGCAGCCCTTCTGGCTCCCGGTCCTACAATGGGCAGTTCTTC | CASSPSGSRSYNGQFF
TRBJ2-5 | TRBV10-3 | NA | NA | TGTGCCATCAGTGAGTCGAAGGGTCTCCAAGAGACCCAGTACTTC | CAISESKGLQETQYF
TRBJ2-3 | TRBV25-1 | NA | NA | TGTGCCAGCAGTCCCACGACAGGCCTCTTTTATACGCGGTATTTT | CASSPTTGLFYTRYF
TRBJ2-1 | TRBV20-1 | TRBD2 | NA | TGCAGTGCTAGAGCGTTAGGCGGGAGGGCCCCCTACAATGAGCAGTTCTTC | CSARALGGRAPYNEQFF
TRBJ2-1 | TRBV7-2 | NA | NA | TGTGCCAGCAGCTCCGCGACAGAAAACAATGAGCAGTTCTTC | CASSSATENNEQFF
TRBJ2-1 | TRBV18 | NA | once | TGTGCCAGCTCCCAACAAGGACATGAGCAGTTCTTC | CASSQQGHEQFF
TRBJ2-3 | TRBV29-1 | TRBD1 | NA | TGCAGCGTGGGCCGGACAGGGGGCACAGATACGCAGTATTTT | CSVGRTGGTDTQYF